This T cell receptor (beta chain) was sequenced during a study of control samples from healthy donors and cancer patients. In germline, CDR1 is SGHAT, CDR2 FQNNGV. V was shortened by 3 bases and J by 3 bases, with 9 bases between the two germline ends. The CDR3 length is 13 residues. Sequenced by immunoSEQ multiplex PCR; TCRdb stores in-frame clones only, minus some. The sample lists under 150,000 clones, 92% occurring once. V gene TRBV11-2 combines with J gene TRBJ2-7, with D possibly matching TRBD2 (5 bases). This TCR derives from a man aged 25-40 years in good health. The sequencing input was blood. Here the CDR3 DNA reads TGTGCCAGCAGCTTGGCGGGCCTCTACGAGCAGTACTTC. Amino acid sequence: CASSLAGLYEQYF.